This TCR beta chain is from a study of T cell clones after liver transplantation. Study-wide context: TCRbeta sequencing after a pre-transplant mixed lymphocyte reaction identified graft-donor-reactive clones, later tracked in post-transplant blood. Third-party-reactive TCRbeta sequences from pre-transplant mixed lymphocyte reactions served as antigen-independent comparators.

Clones were sequenced by immunoSEQ multiplex PCR, and TCRdb holds only the in-frame ones, with some missing. The data hold 50,000 to 70,000 clones, with less than 85% observed a single time. The CDR3 is 14 residues long. Germline trimming cut 5 bases from V and 8 bases from J; bases unmatched to any gene: 9. Germline-derived CDR1 and CDR2 are SGHVS and FQNEAQ. The specimen comprised CD4+ T cells from blood, sampled at the 15-month timepoint. The receptor comes from a human patient who received a liver transplant. Certain T cells may be donor cells from the graft. This sequence joins TRBV7-8 and TRBJ2-3; 8 positions match TRBD1. CDR3 in DNA: TGTGCCAGCAGCGCAGGGACAGGCCCCCGTACGCAGTATTTT. Protein sequence: CASSAGTGPRTQYF.